This TCR beta chain appears in the sequencing data of a study of shared clonotypes between healthy human individuals. Only in-frame clones appear in the TCRdb table, and some are missing; sequencing was by immunoSEQ multiplex PCR. The data show around 1.6 million clones, 95% to 99% seen once. On this clone itself: Its antigen is currently unknown.

The CDR3 loop spans 16 amino acids. Findings of the study overall: Sampling included only blood; tissue repertoires likely differ.

Sequences were obtained from naive CD4+ T cells sorted from blood. Subset indicated: CD45RA+ positively selected. This clonotype originated in a man aged 30 to 39 in good health. J is TRBJ1-5 and V is TRBV21-1; the table's D call of TRBD1 was not tested on the DNA. TRBV21-1 constitutes a pseudogene. This chain's CDR3 is CASSKAGGAGNQPQHF. The CDR3 DNA is TGTGCCAGCAGCAAGGCAGGGGGCGCGGGCAATCAGCCCCAGCATTTT.